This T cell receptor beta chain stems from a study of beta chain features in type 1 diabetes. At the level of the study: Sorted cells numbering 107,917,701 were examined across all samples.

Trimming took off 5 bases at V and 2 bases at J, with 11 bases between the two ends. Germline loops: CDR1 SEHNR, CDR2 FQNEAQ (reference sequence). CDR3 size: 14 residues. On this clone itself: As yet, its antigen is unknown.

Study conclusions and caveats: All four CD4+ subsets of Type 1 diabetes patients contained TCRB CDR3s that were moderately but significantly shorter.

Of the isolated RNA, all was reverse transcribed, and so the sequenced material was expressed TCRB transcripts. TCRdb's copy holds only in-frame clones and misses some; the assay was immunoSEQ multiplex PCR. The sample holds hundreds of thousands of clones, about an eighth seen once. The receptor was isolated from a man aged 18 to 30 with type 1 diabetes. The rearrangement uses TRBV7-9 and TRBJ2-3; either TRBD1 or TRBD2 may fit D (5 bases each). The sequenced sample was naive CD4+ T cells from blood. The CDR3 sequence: CASSRAGATDTQYF. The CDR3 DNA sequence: TGTGCCAGCAGCAGGGCCGGGGCCACAGATACGCAGTATTTT.